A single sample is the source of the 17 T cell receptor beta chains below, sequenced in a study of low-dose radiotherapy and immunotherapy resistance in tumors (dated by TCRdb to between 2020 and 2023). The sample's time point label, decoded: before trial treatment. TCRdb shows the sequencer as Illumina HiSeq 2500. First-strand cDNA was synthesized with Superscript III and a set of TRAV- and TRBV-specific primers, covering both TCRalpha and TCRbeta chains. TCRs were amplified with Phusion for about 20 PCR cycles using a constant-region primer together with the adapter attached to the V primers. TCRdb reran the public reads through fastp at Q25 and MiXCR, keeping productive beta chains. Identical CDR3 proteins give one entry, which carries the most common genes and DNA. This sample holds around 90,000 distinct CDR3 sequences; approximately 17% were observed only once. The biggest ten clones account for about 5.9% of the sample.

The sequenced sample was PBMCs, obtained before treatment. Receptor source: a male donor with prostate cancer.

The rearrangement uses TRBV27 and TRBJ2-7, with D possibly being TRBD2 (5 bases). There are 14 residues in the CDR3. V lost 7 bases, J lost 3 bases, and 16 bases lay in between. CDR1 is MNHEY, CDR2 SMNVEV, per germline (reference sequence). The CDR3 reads CASTPVGVRYEQYF. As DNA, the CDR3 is TGTGCCAGCACCCCCGTCGGGGTCCGCTACGAGCAGTACTTC.

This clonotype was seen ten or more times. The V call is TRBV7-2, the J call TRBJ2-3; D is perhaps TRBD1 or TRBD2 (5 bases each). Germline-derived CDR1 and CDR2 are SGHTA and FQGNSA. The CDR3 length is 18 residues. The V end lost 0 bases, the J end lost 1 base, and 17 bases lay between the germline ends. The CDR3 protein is CASSLALGGGWGTDTQYF. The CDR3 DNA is TGTGCCAGCAGCTTAGCGCTGGGTGGGGGATGGGGCACAGATACGCAGTATTTT.

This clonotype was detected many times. The CDR3 loop is CAISESRQHTEAFF. CDR3 DNA sequence: TGTGCCATCAGTGAGTCGAGACAGCACACTGAAGCTTTCTTT. The chain joins TRBV10-3 to TRBJ1-1; D may be TRBD1 (5 bases). This CDR3 comprises 14 residues. V lost 0 bases to trimming and J lost 3 bases, with 8 bases between them. CDR1 ENHRY and CDR2 SYGVKD come from the germline V gene.

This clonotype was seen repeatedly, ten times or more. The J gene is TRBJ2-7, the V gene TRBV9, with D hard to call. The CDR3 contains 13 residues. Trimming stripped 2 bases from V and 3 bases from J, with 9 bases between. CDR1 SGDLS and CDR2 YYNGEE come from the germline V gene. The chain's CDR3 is CASSVPRHYEQYF. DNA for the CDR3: TGTGCCAGCAGCGTCCCCCGGCACTACGAGCAGTACTTC.

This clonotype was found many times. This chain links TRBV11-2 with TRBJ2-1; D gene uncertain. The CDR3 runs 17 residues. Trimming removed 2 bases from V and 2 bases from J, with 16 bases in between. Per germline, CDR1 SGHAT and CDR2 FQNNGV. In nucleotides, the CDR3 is TGTGCCAGCAGCTTATCTTGGCGACAAACTCCCTACAATGAGCAGTTCTTC. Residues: CASSLSWRQTPYNEQFF.

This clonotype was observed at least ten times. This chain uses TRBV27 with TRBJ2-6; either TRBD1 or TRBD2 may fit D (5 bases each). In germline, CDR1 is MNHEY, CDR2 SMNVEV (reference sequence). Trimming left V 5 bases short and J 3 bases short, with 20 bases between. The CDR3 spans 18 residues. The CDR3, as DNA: TGTGCCAGCAGTCCCAAAAGGCAGGGAGTAGGTGGGGCCAACGTCCTGACTTTC. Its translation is CASSPKRQGVGGANVLTF.

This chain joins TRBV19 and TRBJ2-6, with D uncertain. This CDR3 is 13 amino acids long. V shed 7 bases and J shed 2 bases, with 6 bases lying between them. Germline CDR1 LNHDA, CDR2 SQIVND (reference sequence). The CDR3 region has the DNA TGTGCCAGTATAGGGCCTGGGGCCAACGTCCTGACTTTC. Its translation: CASIGPGANVLTF.

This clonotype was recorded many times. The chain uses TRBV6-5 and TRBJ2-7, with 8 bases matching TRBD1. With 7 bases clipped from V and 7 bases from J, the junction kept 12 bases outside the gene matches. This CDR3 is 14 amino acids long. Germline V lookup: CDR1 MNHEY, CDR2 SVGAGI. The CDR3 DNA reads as TGTGCCAGCACCTCCCACCAGGGGGCTGGGGAGCAGTACTTC. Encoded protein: CASTSHQGAGEQYF.

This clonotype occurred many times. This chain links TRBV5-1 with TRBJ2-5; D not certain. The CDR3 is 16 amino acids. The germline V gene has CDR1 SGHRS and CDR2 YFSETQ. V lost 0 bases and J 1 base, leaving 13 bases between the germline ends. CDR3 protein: CASSLVVGLGQETQYF. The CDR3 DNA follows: TGCGCCAGCAGCTTGGTCGTGGGCCTAGGCCAAGAGACCCAGTACTTC. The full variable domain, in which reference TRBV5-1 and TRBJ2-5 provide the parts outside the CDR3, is KAGVTQTPRYLIKTRGQQVTLSCSPISGHRSVSWYQQTPGQGLQFLFEYFSETQRNKGNFPGRFSGRQFSNSRSEMNVSTLELGDSALYLCASSLVVGLGQETQYFGPGTRLLVL.

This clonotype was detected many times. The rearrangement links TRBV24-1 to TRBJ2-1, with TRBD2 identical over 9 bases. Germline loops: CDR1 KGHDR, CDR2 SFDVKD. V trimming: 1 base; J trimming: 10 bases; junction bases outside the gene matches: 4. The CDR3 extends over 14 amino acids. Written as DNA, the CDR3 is TGTGCCACCAGTGATTTACGGCTAGCGGGGGAGCAGTTCTTC. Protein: CATSDLRLAGEQFF.

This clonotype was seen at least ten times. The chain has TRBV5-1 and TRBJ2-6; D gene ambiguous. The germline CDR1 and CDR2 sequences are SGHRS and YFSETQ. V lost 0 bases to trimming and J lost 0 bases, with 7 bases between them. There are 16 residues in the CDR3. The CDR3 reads CASSLGTRSGANVLTF. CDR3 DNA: TGCGCCAGCAGCTTGGGGACCCGCTCTGGGGCCAACGTCCTGACTTTC. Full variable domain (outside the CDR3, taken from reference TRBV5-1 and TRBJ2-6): KAGVTQTPRYLIKTRGQQVTLSCSPISGHRSVSWYQQTPGQGLQFLFEYFSETQRNKGNFPGRFSGRQFSNSRSEMNVSTLELGDSALYLCASSLGTRSGANVLTFGAGSRLTVL.

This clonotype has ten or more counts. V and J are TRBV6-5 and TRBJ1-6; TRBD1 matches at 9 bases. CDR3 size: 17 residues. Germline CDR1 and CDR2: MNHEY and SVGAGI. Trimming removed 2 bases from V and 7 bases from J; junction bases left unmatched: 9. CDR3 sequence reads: CASSYAVGTGRNSPLHF. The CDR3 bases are TGTGCCAGCAGTTACGCGGTCGGGACAGGGAGGAATTCACCCCTCCACTTT.

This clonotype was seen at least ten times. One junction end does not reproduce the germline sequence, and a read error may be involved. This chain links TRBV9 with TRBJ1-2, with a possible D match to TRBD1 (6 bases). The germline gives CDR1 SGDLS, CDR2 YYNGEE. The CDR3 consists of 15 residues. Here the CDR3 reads CASSPGGGGNYGYTF. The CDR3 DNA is TGCGCCAGCAGCCCCGGGGGCGGCGGAAACTATGGCTACACCTTC.

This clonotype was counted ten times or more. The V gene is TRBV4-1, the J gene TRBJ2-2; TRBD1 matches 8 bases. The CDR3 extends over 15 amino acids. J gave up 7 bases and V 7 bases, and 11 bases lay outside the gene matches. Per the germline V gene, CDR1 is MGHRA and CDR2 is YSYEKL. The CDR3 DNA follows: TGCGCCAGCACTAAAAGGACAGGGATCGACGGGGAGCTGTTTTTT. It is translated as CASTKRTGIDGELFF.

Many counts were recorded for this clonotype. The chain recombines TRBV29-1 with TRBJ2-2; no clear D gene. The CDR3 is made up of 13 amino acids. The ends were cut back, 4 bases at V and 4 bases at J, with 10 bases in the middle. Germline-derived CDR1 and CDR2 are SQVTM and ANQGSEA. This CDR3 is CSVVKGPTGELFF. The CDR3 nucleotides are TGCAGCGTTGTCAAGGGCCCCACCGGGGAGCTGTTTTTT.

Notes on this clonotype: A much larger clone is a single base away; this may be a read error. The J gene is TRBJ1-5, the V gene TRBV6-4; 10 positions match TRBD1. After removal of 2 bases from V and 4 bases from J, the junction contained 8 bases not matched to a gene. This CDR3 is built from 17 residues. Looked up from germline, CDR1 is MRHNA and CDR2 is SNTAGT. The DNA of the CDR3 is TGTGCCAGCAGTGACGCCGGGACAGGGGATTCAAATCAGCCCCAGCATTTT. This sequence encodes CASSDAGTGDSNQPQHF.

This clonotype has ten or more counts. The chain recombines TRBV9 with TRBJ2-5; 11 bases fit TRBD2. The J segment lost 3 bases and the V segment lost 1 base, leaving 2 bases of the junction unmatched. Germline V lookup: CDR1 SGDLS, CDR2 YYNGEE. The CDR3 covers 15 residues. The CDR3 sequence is CASSVLTSGEETQYF. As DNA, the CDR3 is TGTGCCAGCAGCGTATTGACTAGCGGGGAAGAGACCCAGTACTTC.